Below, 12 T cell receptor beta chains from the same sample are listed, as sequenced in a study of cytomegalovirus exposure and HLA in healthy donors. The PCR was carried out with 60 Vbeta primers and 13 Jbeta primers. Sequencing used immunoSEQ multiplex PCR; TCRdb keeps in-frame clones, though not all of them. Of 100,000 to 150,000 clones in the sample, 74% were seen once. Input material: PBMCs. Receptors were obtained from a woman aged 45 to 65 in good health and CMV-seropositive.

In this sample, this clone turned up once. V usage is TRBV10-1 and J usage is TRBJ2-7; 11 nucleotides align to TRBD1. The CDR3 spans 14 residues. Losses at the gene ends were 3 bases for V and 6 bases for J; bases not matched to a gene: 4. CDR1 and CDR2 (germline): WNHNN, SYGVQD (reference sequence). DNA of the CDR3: TGCGCCAGCAGTGATCGGGGACAGGGGGGCGAGCAGTACTTC. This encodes CASSDRGQGGEQYF.

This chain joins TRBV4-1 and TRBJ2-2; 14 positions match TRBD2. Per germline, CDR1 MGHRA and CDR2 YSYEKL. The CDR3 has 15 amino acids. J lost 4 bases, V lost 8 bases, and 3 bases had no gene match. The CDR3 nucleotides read TGCGCCAGCGGGACTAGCGGGGGCCGCACCGGGGAGCTGTTTTTT. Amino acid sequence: CASGTSGGRTGELFF.

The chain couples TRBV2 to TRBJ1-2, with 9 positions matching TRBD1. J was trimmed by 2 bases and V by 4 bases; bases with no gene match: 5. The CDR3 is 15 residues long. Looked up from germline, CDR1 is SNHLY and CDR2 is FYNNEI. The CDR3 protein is CASSGGQGGNYGYTF. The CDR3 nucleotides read TGTGCCAGCAGTGGGGGACAGGGAGGCAACTATGGCTACACCTTC.

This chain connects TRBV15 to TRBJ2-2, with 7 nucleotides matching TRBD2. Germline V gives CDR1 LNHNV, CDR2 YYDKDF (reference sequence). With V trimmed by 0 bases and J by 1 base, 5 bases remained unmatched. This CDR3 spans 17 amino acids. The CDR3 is CATSREWGGLNTGELFF. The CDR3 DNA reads TGTGCCACCAGCAGAGAGTGGGGGGGACTGAACACCGGGGAGCTGTTTTTT.

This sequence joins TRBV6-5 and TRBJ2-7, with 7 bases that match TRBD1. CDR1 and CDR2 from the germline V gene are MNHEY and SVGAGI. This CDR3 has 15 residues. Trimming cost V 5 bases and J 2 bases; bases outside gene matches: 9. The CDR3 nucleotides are TGTGCCAGCAGTCCCGCGACAGGGCCTACCTACGAGCAGTACTTC. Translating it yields CASSPATGPTYEQYF.

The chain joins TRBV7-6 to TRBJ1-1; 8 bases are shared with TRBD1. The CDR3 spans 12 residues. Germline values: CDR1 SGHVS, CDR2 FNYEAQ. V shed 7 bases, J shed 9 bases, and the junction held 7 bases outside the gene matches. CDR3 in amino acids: CASKKTGEKAFF. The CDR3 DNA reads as TGTGCCAGCAAGAAGACAGGGGAAAAAGCTTTCTTT.

Here the CDR3 reads CASWSGAGWGNIQYF. CDR3 in DNA: TGTGCCAGTTGGAGTGGTGCAGGGTGGGGAAACATTCAGTACTTC. The chain employs TRBV6-1 and TRBJ2-4, with D possibly being TRBD1 (5 bases). The germline V gene has CDR1 MNHNS and CDR2 SASEGT. V was shortened by 9 bases and J by 6 bases, with 21 bases between the two germline ends. The CDR3 is 15 amino acids.

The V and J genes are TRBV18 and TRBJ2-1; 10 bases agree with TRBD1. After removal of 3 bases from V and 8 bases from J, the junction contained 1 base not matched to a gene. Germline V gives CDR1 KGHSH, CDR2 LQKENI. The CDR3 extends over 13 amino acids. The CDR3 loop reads CASSPGQGDEQFF. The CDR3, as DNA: TGTGCCAGCTCACCCGGACAGGGGGATGAGCAGTTCTTC.

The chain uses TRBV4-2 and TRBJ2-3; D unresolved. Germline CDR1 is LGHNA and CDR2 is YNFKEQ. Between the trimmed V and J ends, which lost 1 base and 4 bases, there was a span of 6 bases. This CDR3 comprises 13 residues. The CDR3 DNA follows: TGTGCCAGCAGCCAAGGAAGCCCAGATACGCAGTATTTT. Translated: CASSQGSPDTQYF.

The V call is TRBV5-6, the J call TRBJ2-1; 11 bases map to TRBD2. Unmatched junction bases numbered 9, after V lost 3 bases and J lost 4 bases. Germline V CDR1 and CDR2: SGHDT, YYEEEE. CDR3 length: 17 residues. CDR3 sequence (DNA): TGTGCCAGCAGCTCCCGACTAGCGGGGCCTCCTTACAATGAGCAGTTCTTC. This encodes CASSSRLAGPPYNEQFF.

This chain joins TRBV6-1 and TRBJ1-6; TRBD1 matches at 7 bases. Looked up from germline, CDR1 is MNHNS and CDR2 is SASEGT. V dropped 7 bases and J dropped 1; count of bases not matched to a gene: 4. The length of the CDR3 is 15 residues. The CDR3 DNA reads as TGTGCCAGCAACAGGGGATCGTCCTATAATTCACCCCTCCACTTT. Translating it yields CASNRGSSYNSPLHF.

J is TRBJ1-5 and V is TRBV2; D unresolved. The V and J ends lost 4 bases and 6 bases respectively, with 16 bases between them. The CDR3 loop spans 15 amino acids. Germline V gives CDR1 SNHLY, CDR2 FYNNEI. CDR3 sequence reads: CASSVGQVESQPQHF. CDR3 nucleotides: TGTGCCAGCAGTGTGGGTCAGGTCGAGAGTCAGCCCCAGCATTTT.